One sample yielded the 18 T cell receptor beta chains listed below, sequenced in a study of T cell repertoires in cytomegalovirus infection. TCRdb re-called the reads with MiXCR, one entry per CDR3 protein. The sample lists 450,000 to 650,000 distinct CDR3 sequences, roughly 42% seen once, with about half in the top ten. These receptors have no identified antigens. The specimen comprised cultured PBMCs, sampled from culture after CMV antigen stimulation. These receptors came from a human donor in good health (CMV status not recorded). Some clones in this sample may be carry-over from other donors' samples.

In its sample, this clonotype was seen a few times. The chain recombines TRBV7-8 with TRBJ1-1; 8 nucleotides match TRBD1. The germline V gene has CDR1 SGHVS and CDR2 FQNEAQ. This CDR3 is built from 13 residues. Losses at the gene ends were 7 bases for V and 8 bases for J; bases not matched to a gene: 9. CDR3 amino acids: CASNPPDRAEAFF. The CDR3 region has the DNA TGTGCCAGCAACCCCCCGGACAGGGCGGAAGCTTTCTTT.

This chain links TRBV6-6 with TRBJ1-5, with 9 bases matching TRBD1. CDR3 length: 15 amino acids. Per germline, CDR1 MNHNY and CDR2 SVGAGI (reference sequence). V lost 6 bases and J lost 5; bases outside the gene matches: 8. CDR3 sequence: CASRPGDRVYQPQHF. CDR3 coding DNA: TGTGCCAGCAGGCCGGGGGACAGGGTGTATCAGCCCCAGCATTTT.

This clonotype has more than one count but fewer than ten. V usage is TRBV6-2 or TRBV6-3 and J usage is TRBJ1-1, with D perhaps TRBD1 (6 bases). This CDR3 has 15 amino acids. Germline loops: CDR1 MNHEY, CDR2 SVGEGT. Trimming shortened V by 6 bases and J by 0 bases, and 14 bases separated the two germline ends. CDR3 protein: CASRPNRALNTEAFF. Here the CDR3 DNA reads TGTGCCAGCAGGCCTAACAGGGCTTTGAACACTGAAGCTTTCTTT.

This clonotype was detected a few times. The gene calls are TRBV7-8 and TRBJ1-1; the match to TRBD1 covers 7 bases. The V segment lost 5 bases and the J segment 3 bases; nucleotides outside the gene matches: 15. The CDR3 spans 17 residues. The germline gives CDR1 SGHVS, CDR2 FQNEAQ. CDR3 loop: CASSIRDSEIGDTEAFF. CDR3 bases: TGTGCCAGCAGCATTCGGGACAGTGAGATCGGGGACACTGAAGCTTTCTTT.

This clonotype was observed a few times. The chain employs TRBV12-3 or TRBV12-4 and TRBJ2-1; 8 nucleotides line up with TRBD2. J gave up 6 bases and V 0 bases, and 7 bases lay outside the gene matches. The CDR3 runs 16 residues. In DNA, the CDR3 is TGTGCCAGCAGTTTAGCGGGCCAGCGGGGGATCAATGAGCAGTTCTTC. Protein sequence: CASSLAGQRGINEQFF.

The gene calls are TRBV11-2 and TRBJ2-5; TRBD1 matches at 9 bases. CDR1 and CDR2 (germline): SGHAT, FQNNGV. The CDR3 totals 15 residues. With 5 bases clipped from V and 4 bases from J, the junction kept 8 bases outside the gene matches. CDR3 DNA sequence: TGTGCCAGCAGCCTCTCTGGGGGACAGGGAGAGACCCAGTACTTC. This translates into CASSLSGGQGETQYF.

This chain joins TRBV28 and TRBJ2-6, with D perhaps given as TRBD1 or TRBD2 (5 bases each). V lost 6 bases to trimming and J lost 0 bases, with 18 bases between them. The CDR3 is made up of 18 amino acids. Per the germline V gene, CDR1 is MDHEN and CDR2 is SYDVKM. This CDR3 is CASRVRWGPTSGANVLTF. The CDR3 coding sequence is TGTGCCAGCAGGGTCCGTTGGGGACCGACCTCTGGGGCCAACGTCCTGACTTTC.

The V and J genes are TRBV7-8 and TRBJ2-1, with D possibly being TRBD1 (6 bases). Germline V gene sequence: CDR1 SGHVS, CDR2 FQNEAQ. The CDR3 extends over 14 amino acids. Trimming removed 1 base at V and 5 bases at J, with 9 bases between. Here the CDR3 DNA reads TGTGCCAGCAGCTTAGACAGGGTGAACAATGAGCAGTTCTTC. Protein sequence: CASSLDRVNNEQFF. Full variable domain (outside the CDR3, taken from reference TRBV7-8 and TRBJ2-1): GAGVSQSPRYKVAKRGQDVALRCDPISGHVSLFWYQQALGQGPEFLTYFQNEAQLDKSGLPSDRFFAERPEGSVSTLKIQRTQQEDSAVYLCASSLDRVNNEQFFGPGTRLTVL.

This clonotype was counted between two and nine times. V gene TRBV23-1 combines with J gene TRBJ2-7; TRBD1 is a possible D gene (5 bases). TRBV23-1 is identified as an open reading frame with a role that is uncertain. V lost 0 bases and J lost 2, with 11 bases in between. The CDR3 runs 15 residues. CDR3 region: CASSQSHRSPYEQYF. The CDR3 coding sequence is TGCGCCAGCAGTCAATCGCACAGGTCCCCCTACGAGCAGTACTTC.

The sample holds a few counts of this clonotype. The J gene is TRBJ2-5, the V gene TRBV6-6; TRBD1 agrees at 11 bases. Germline V gene lookup returns CDR1 MNHNY and CDR2 SVGAGI (reference sequence). CDR3 length: 15 residues. With 2 bases clipped from V and 4 bases from J, the junction kept 3 bases outside the gene matches. CDR3: CASSYPGTGGETQYF. In DNA form, the CDR3 reads TGTGCCAGCAGTTACCCCGGGACAGGGGGAGAGACCCAGTACTTC.

V is TRBV19 and J is TRBJ2-5; 8 nucleotides match TRBD1. CDR3 size: 15 residues. The V segment lost 6 bases and the J segment 3 bases; nucleotides outside the gene matches: 9. From germline, CDR1 is LNHDA and CDR2 SQIVND (reference sequence). The CDR3 nucleotides are TGTGCCAGTAGACCGACAGGGGCAAAGAAAGAGACCCAGTACTTC. Amino acids: CASRPTGAKKETQYF.

The V call is TRBV20-1, the J call TRBJ1-2, with no clear D. Trimming cost V 5 bases and J 6 bases, with 19 bases left between them. The CDR3 extends over 14 amino acids. Germline lookup yields CDR1 DFQATT and CDR2 SNEGSKA (reference sequence). CDR3 loop: CSAPPPGLGDGYTF. The CDR3 DNA is TGCAGTGCTCCACCCCCGGGCCTTGGGGATGGCTACACCTTC.

This clonotype was seen repeatedly, ten times or more. V gene TRBV7-2 combines with J gene TRBJ1-4; maybe TRBD1 (5 bases). V lost 5 bases, J lost 0 bases, and 13 bases lay in between. This CDR3 spans 16 amino acids. Germline V CDR1 and CDR2: SGHTA, FQGNSA. CDR3 sequence: CASSPGPQTTNEKLFF. Here the CDR3 DNA reads TGTGCCAGCAGCCCGGGACCGCAGACAACTAATGAAAAACTGTTTTTT.

This clonotype was found many times. The chain is built from TRBV7-2 and TRBJ2-7; 7 nucleotides align to TRBD2. Looked up from germline, CDR1 is SGHTA and CDR2 is FQGNSA. The J segment lost 3 bases and the V segment lost 4 bases, leaving 6 bases of the junction unmatched. The CDR3 runs 14 residues. The CDR3: CASSYWGGDYEQYF. The CDR3 DNA is TGTGCCAGCAGCTATTGGGGGGGGGACTACGAGCAGTACTTC.

This clonotype has just a few counts. The gene calls are TRBV10-3 and TRBJ2-3, with TRBD2 matching 7 bases. Per germline, CDR1 ENHRY and CDR2 SYGVKD. J lost 11 bases, V lost 9 bases, and 11 bases had no gene match. The CDR3 is 12 residues long. Here the CDR3 reads CAIRNERDGQYF. In DNA, the CDR3 is TGTGCCATTAGAAACGAGCGGGATGGGCAGTATTTT.

The J gene is TRBJ1-5, the V gene TRBV2; 7 bases line up with TRBD1. J lost 3 bases, V lost 8 bases, and 7 bases had no gene match. CDR1 is SNHLY, CDR2 FYNNEI, per germline. This CDR3 is 14 amino acids long. CDR3 sequence: CASCGTAPNQPQHF. CDR3 in DNA: TGTGCCAGCTGCGGGACAGCTCCCAATCAGCCCCAGCATTTT.

The V call is TRBV18, the J call TRBJ2-3, with D hard to call. The CDR3 length is 14 residues. V was pared by 5 bases and J by 2 bases, with 11 bases between. CDR1 KGHSH and CDR2 LQKENI come from the germline V gene. The CDR3: CASSAVAFTDTQYF. CDR3 DNA sequence: TGTGCCAGCTCAGCGGTCGCGTTCACAGATACGCAGTATTTT. Supplemented by reference TRBV18 and TRBJ2-3, the full variable domain reads NAGVMQNPRHLVRRRGQEARLRCSPMKGHSHVYWYRQLPEEGLKFMVYLQKENIIDESGMPKERFSAEFPKEGPSILRIQQVVRGDSAAYFCASSAVAFTDTQYFGPGTRLTVL.

The chain links TRBV20-1 to TRBJ2-1; 16 nucleotides line up with TRBD2. This CDR3 spans 17 amino acids. Germline CDR1 reads DFQATT; CDR2 reads SNEGSKA (reference sequence). V lost 4 bases and J lost 4; bases outside the gene matches: 7. The CDR3 region has the DNA TGCAGTGCTATACGAGGGGGACTAGCGGGGGGGTACAATGAGCAGTTCTTC. It yields the protein CSAIRGGLAGGYNEQFF.